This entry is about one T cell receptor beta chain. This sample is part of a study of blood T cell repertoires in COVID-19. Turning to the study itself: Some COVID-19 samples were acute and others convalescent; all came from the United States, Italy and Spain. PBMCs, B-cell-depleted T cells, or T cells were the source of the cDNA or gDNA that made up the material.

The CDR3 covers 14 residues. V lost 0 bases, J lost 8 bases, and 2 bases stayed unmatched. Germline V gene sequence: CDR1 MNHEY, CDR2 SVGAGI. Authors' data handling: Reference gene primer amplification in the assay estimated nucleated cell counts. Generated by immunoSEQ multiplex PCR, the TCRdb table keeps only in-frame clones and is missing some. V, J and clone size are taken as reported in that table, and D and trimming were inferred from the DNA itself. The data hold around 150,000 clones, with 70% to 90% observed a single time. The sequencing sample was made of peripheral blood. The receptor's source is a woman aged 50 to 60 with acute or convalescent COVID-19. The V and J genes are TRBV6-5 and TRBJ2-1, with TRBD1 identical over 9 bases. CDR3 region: CASSYSQGADEQFF. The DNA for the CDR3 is TGTGCCAGCAGTTACTCACAGGGGGCAGATGAGCAGTTCTTC.